This T cell receptor (beta chain) was observed in a study of patients and donors after allogeneic stem cell transplantation. TCRdb called the RT-PCR reads again in MiXCR, with one record for every CDR3 protein. Here the sample spans approximately 38,000 distinct CDR3 sequences, 25% to 35% being singletons. This clonotype has only a few counts. The CDR3 is made up of 16 amino acids. The germline V and J ends were trimmed by 2 bases and 3 bases, with 15 bases remaining between them. The germline V gene encodes CDR1 MNHEY and CDR2 SVGAGI. Sequencing was done on a sample of blood, either unsorted or a sorted T cell fraction (not recorded which). This chain links TRBV6-5 with TRBJ2-3, with D maybe TRBD1 (6 bases). The sequence was collected from a human donor who was either an allogeneic HSCT recipient or a stem cell or donor lymphocyte infusion donor (not recorded which). It is not recorded whose cells these are; they may come from a transplant donor. The CDR3 protein is CASSYRHRVWTDTQYF. In DNA form, the CDR3 reads TGTGCCAGCAGTTACCGCCACAGGGTTTGGACAGATACGCAGTATTTT.